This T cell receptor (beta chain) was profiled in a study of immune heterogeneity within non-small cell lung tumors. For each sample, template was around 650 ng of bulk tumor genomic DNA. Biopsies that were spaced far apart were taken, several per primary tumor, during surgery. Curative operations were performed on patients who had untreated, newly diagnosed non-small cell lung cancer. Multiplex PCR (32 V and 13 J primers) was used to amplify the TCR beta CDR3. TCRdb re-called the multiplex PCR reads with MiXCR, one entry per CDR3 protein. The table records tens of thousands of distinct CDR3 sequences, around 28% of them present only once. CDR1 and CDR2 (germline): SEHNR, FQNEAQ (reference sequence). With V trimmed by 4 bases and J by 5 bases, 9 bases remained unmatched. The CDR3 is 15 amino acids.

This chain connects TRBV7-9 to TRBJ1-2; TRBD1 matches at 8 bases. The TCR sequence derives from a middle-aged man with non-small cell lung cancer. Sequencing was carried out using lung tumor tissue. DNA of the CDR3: TGTGCCAGCAGCTCCAGATTCGGGACAGGTTATGGCTACACCTTC. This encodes CASSSRFGTGYGYTF. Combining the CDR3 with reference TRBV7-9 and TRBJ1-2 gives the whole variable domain DTGVSQNPRHKITKRGQNVTFRCDPISEHNRLYWYRQTLGQGPEFLTYFQNEAQLEKSRLLSDRFSAERPKGSFSTLEIQRTEQGDSAMYLCASSSRFGTGYGYTFGSGTRLTVV.